This TCR beta chain was captured in a study of blood T cell repertoires in COVID-19. As for the study in general: The study drew acute and convalescent COVID-19 samples from the United States, Italy and Spain. PBMCs, B-cell-depleted T cells, or T cells were the source of the cDNA or gDNA that made up the material.

The CDR3 runs to 12 residues. Germline V lookup: CDR1 GTSNPN, CDR2 SVGIG (reference sequence). The J segment lost 1 base and the V segment lost 5 bases, leaving 1 base of the junction unmatched. Original analysis: By means of reference gene primer amplification, nucleated cell counts were estimated. Repertoires were generated with immunoSEQ multiplex PCR, while TCRdb's copy carries only in-frame clones and drops some. V and J calls and clone size come straight from that table; D and trimming were deduced from the DNA. This table has 200,000 to 300,000 clones, about 86% appearing once. The genes are TRBV30 and TRBJ1-1, with 7 bases identical to TRBD1. This receptor was identified in a woman aged 30 to 39 who had recovered from COVID-19. The specimen sequenced was peripheral blood. The CDR3 loop reads CAWGDRNTEAFF. In nucleotides, the CDR3 is TGTGCCTGGGGGGACAGGAACACTGAAGCTTTCTTT.